This T cell receptor beta chain was sequenced for a study of tumor-infiltrating lymphocytes in primary liver carcinoma. V shed 6 bases and J 3 bases; nucleotides not matched to a gene: 9. The germline gives CDR1 ENHRY, CDR2 SYGVKD. This CDR3 region has 16 residues. This clonotype has ten or more counts. The researchers produced TCR beta cDNA from around 0.5 ug total RNA with a constant-region primer. It was through three nested multiplex PCR rounds of slightly modified ARM-PCR that TCR beta libraries arose. The first two PCR rounds used TRBV1-TRBV30 primers with a Cbeta primer, roughly 10 cycles each. Via MiXCR, TCRdb re-called the multiplex PCR reads, giving one row per CDR3 protein. This table holds about 120,000 distinct CDR3 sequences, 55% to 65% found once. Taking about 19-31 mg of unsorted bulk tissue, the authors co-extracted RNA and DNA.

J is TRBJ2-1 and V is TRBV10-3, with TRBD1 matching 9 bases. Sequenced sample: liver tumor tissue from sampling region 1. Subset of the sample: tumor region T1, superior pole. This receptor was taken from an older woman with primary liver carcinoma and hepatitis B virus infection. As DNA, the CDR3 is TGTGCCATCAGGACAGGGGGAGTCACGGGCTACAATGAGCAGTTCTTC. Translation: CAIRTGGVTGYNEQFF.